Listed below are T cell receptor beta chains from one sample, sequenced in a study of response to subunit inactivated influenza vaccine. From the RT-PCR reads, TCRdb called clonotypes with MiXCR, one entry per CDR3 protein. The profile shows about 570,000 distinct CDR3 sequences, about 12% of them singletons. The sample here was PBMCs from blood, taken on the day of vaccination. These receptors came from a man over 45 who received an inactivated influenza vaccine. Both conserved end residues are part of each CDR3. A D gene is named only where the DNA matches it firmly. Not all rows give a size; the values are once, few, many and, for expanded clones, a class.

v_call	d_call	cdr3_length	j_call	clone_size	cdr3_aa	cdr3_nt
TRBV20-1	NA	13	TRBJ1-5	few	CSLGRESNQPQHF	TGCAGCCTTGGACGGGAAAGCAATCAGCCCCAGCATTTT
TRBV2	TRBD1	14	TRBJ1-6	few	CASMTGTGGSPLHF	TGTGCCAGCATGACCGGGACAGGAGGCTCACCCCTCCACTTT
TRBV20-1	NA	16	TRBJ2-1	NA	CSAGRSAASSYNEQFF	TGCAGTGCGGGGAGGAGCGCGGCGAGCTCCTACAATGAGCAGTTCTTC
TRBV6-5	TRBD1	14	TRBJ2-7	NA	CASSYSTGGDEQYF	TGTGCCAGCAGTTACTCGACAGGGGGCGACGAGCAGTACTTC
TRBV12-3/TRBV12-4	TRBD1	14	TRBJ1-1	few	CASSNRGGNTEAFF	TGTGCCAGCAGCAACAGGGGGGGGAACACTGAAGCTTTCTTT
TRBV30	TRBD1	20	TRBJ2-5	NA	CAWSPLTDETGQNHQETQYF	TGTGCCTGGAGTCCCCTGACTGACGAGACAGGGCAGAACCACCAAGAGACCCAGTACTTC
TRBV21-1	NA	14	TRBJ1-5	NA	CASYQEVLNQPQHF	TGTGCCAGCTACCAGGAGGTCTTAAATCAGCCCCAGCATTTT
TRBV20-1	TRBD1	16	TRBJ2-1	few	CSARRTGTSSYNEQFF	TGCAGTGCTAGACGGACAGGGACGAGCTCCTACAATGAGCAGTTCTTC
TRBV7-9	NA	13	TRBJ1-2	few	CASSLAGSGGYTF	TGTGCCAGCAGCTTAGCTGGAAGTGGAGGCTACACCTTC
TRBV25-1	NA	14	TRBJ1-2	many	CASSESGDYYGYTF	TGTGCCAGCAGTGAATCAGGGGACTACTATGGCTACACCTTC
TRBV28	NA	15	TRBJ2-2	NA	CASSLVGRRSGELFF	TGTGCCAGCAGTTTAGTAGGACGGCGGTCCGGGGAGCTGTTTTTT
TRBV4-1	NA	16	TRBJ2-3	NA	CASSQEPGRSTDTQYF	TGCGCCAGCAGCCAAGAACCAGGACGGAGCACAGATACGCAGTATTTT
TRBV18	NA	13	TRBJ1-2	few	CASSEGLNYGYTF	TGTGCCAGCTCAGAGGGTCTTAACTATGGCTACACCTTC
TRBV12-3/TRBV12-4	NA	12	TRBJ2-7	many	CASSSRPYEQYF	TGTGCCAGCAGTTCCCGGCCCTACGAGCAGTACTTC
TRBV4-2	NA	14	TRBJ1-3	few	CASSRADSGNTIYF	TGTGCCAGCAGCCGGGCGGACTCTGGAAACACCATATATTTT
TRBV12-3/TRBV12-4	TRBD1	13	TRBJ1-2	few	CASSLEGAHGYTF	TGTGCCAGCAGTTTAGAGGGGGCGCATGGCTACACCTTC
TRBV4-2	NA	15	TRBJ1-5	few	CASSQDLQGGQPQHF	TGTGCCAGCAGCCAAGATTTGCAGGGAGGTCAGCCCCAGCATTTT
TRBV9	NA	13	TRBJ2-2	NA	CASSAPNTGELFF	TGTGCCAGCAGCGCCCCGAACACCGGGGAGCTGTTTTTT